The sequence of this TCR beta chain was determined in a study of Ad26.COV2.S vaccination and SARS-CoV-2 variants. Treatment indicated: 19 received Ad26.COV2.S at low or high dose, single or two shots; about 5 received placebo; per-sample allocation not given. Repertoires come from day 63 after the first vaccine or placebo injection. The repertoire was sequenced with immunoSEQ multiplex PCR; TCRdb's copy has only in-frame clones and lacks some. The data contain approximately 360,000 clones, under 90% of them seen just once; the ten biggest clones take up around 7.3%. Germline values: CDR1 MNHNY, CDR2 SVGAGI (reference sequence). V dropped 5 bases and J dropped 4; count of bases not matched to a gene: 19. The CDR3 runs to 19 residues.

This sequence was found in a person aged 18-60 years who received the Ad26.COV2.S COVID-19 vaccine or a placebo. The sample was peripheral blood, taken in a trial of Ad26.COV2.S vaccine versus placebo. V gene TRBV6-6 combines with J gene TRBJ1-3; 8 bases fit TRBD1. CDR3 nucleotides: TGTGCCAGCAGTCTCTTCGACAGGGGAAGCCTCCCGAGAGGAAACACCATATATTTT. Amino acids: CASSLFDRGSLPRGNTIYF.